The 32 T cell receptor beta chains listed next were all sequenced from one sample in a study of blood T cell repertoires in COVID-19 (dated by TCRdb to 2020 to 2021). Preparation of the library involved the immunoSEQ multiplex PCR assay. Drawn from immuneACCESS, this table holds only the in-frame rearrangements with V and J called that TCRdb kept. Clones are partly lost; checked studies trace under half to an unresolved V gene and leave the rest unexplained. This sample lists roughly 370,000 clones; 80% to 90% were detected once. Clones ranked in the top ten supply roughly 9.4% of the sample. The sample taken for sequencing was PBMCs or T cells enriched from blood (not recorded which). These receptors came from a woman aged 50 to 60 who had recovered from COVID-19.

The chain couples TRBV30 to TRBJ2-5; 9 bases match TRBD2. The CDR3 is 15 amino acids. CDR1 is GTSNPN, CDR2 SVGIG, per germline (reference sequence). Losses at the gene ends were 3 bases for V and 2 bases for J; bases not matched to a gene: 7. CDR3 sequence reads: CAWSWSSGEQETQYF. In nucleotides, the CDR3 is TGTGCCTGGAGCTGGTCTAGCGGGGAGCAAGAGACCCAGTACTTC.

Concerning this clone: The junction differs from germline at one of its ends, possibly a read error. CDR3 sequence reads: CASSLSTGGGSPLHF. The CDR3 bases are TGTGCCAGCAGTCTATCAACAGGGGGCGGTTCACCCCTCCACTTT. The chain carries TRBV27 and TRBJ1-6, with TRBD1 identical over 9 bases. Per germline, CDR1 MNHEY and CDR2 SMNVEV (reference sequence). This CDR3 has 15 amino acids.

This chain joins TRBV7-2 and TRBJ1-2; D uncertain. V was clipped by 0 bases and J by 4 bases, with 12 bases between them. The CDR3 spans 15 residues. CDR1 and CDR2 from the germline V gene are SGHTA and FQGNSA. The CDR3 loop reads CASSLAQDVIYGYTF. CDR3 sequence (DNA): TGTGCCAGCAGCTTAGCGCAGGATGTTATCTATGGCTACACCTTC.

The chain uses TRBV2 and TRBJ2-7, with D unclear. The CDR3 contains 10 residues. The germline CDR1 and CDR2 sequences are SNHLY and FYNNEI. With 8 bases removed from V and 4 bases from J, the gap between germline ends came to 6 bases. The CDR3 region is CASVQYEQYF. In nucleotides, the CDR3 is TGTGCCAGCGTTCAATACGAGCAGTACTTC.

The chain recombines TRBV30 with TRBJ2-1; 8 nucleotides agree with TRBD1. The V gene's germline CDR1 is GTSNPN and CDR2 SVGIG (reference sequence). The CDR3 covers 13 residues. V was clipped by 5 bases and J by 3 bases; unmatched bases: 3. CDR3 sequence reads: CAWGTGLYNEQFF. The CDR3 DNA reads as TGTGCCTGGGGGACAGGACTCTACAATGAGCAGTTCTTC.

The chain employs TRBV30 and TRBJ1-1, with 8 bases lining up with TRBD1. Germline-derived CDR1 and CDR2 are GTSNPN and SVGIG (reference sequence). V lost 3 bases, J lost 11 bases, and 8 bases stayed unmatched. CDR3 length: 12 residues. CDR3 bases: TGTGCCTGGAGACTCTCTACAGGGGGGGCTTTCTTT. Encoded protein: CAWRLSTGGAFF.

The rearrangement joins TRBV4-3 to TRBJ2-6; D unresolved. Trimming pared 3 bases from V and 3 bases from J, leaving 15 bases between. The CDR3 is 17 amino acids. Per germline, CDR1 LGHNA and CDR2 YSLEER. As DNA, the CDR3 is TGCGCCAGCAGCCACTTCGTCGGGTTTATTGGGGCCAACGTCCTGACTTTC. Residues: CASSHFVGFIGANVLTF.

J is TRBJ1-4 and V is TRBV30, with a tentative D call TRBD1 (5 bases). The V and J ends lost 0 bases and 8 bases respectively, with 10 bases between them. The length of the CDR3 is 13 residues. Germline CDR1 is GTSNPN and CDR2 is SVGIG (reference sequence). CDR3 amino acids: CAWSVPGVEKLFF. CDR3 nucleotides: TGTGCCTGGAGTGTTCCGGGGGTCGAAAAACTGTTTTTT.

V usage is TRBV19 and J usage is TRBJ1-4; D gene ambiguous. Germline CDR1 LNHDA, CDR2 SQIVND (reference sequence). The CDR3 is 16 amino acids. V lost 10 bases, J lost 0 bases, and 18 bases lay in between. DNA of the CDR3: TGTGCCACTCAGAACCCCCGGGGTACAACTAATGAAAAACTGTTTTTT. Its translation is CATQNPRGTTNEKLFF. Full variable domain (missing parts from reference TRBV19 and TRBJ1-4): DGGITQSPKYLFRKEGQNVTLSCEQNLNHDAMYWYRQDPGQGLRLIYYSQIVNDFQKGDIAEGYSVSREKKESFPLTVTSAQKNPTAFYLCATQNPRGTTNEKLFFGSGTQLSVL.

This chain connects TRBV7-9 to TRBJ2-2; TRBD1 matches at 11 bases. The CDR3 consists of 14 residues. The junction had 2 bases not matched to a gene; V was cut back by 6 bases and J by 5 bases. Germline lookup yields CDR1 SEHNR and CDR2 FQNEAQ (reference sequence). The CDR3 loop reads CASRGQGATGELFF. CDR3 coding DNA: TGTGCCAGCAGAGGACAGGGGGCGACCGGGGAGCTGTTTTTT.

The chain combines TRBV19 with TRBJ1-2; possibly TRBD1 for D (6 bases). The CDR3 consists of 18 residues. Germline values: CDR1 LNHDA, CDR2 SQIVND (reference sequence). V lost 0 bases and J lost 2, with 19 bases in between. Here the CDR3 reads CASSIETGLFGANYGYTF. CDR3 bases: TGTGCCAGTAGTATAGAGACAGGCCTCTTCGGTGCCAACTATGGCTACACCTTC.

The rearrangement uses TRBV19 and TRBJ1-1, with 8 bases aligning to TRBD1. V trimming: 4 bases; J trimming: 2 bases; junction bases outside the gene matches: 9. The CDR3 runs 16 residues. Germline V gene sequence: CDR1 LNHDA, CDR2 SQIVND (reference sequence). The CDR3 protein is CASSTLTGEGNTEAFF. The CDR3 DNA is TGTGCCAGTAGTACGCTGACAGGGGAGGGAAACACTGAAGCTTTCTTT.

This clone was detected only once. This chain links TRBV6-5 with TRBJ1-1; D unresolved. Germline values: CDR1 MNHEY, CDR2 SVGAGI. The length of the CDR3 is 13 residues. V lost 10 bases to trimming and J lost 8 bases, with 20 bases between them. CDR3 nucleotides: TGTGCCACCCGGTTGGAGCGGCGGAGAGAAGCTTTCTTT. Translating gives CATRLERRREAFF.

Concerning this clone: Other DNA sequences in this specimen translate into the identical CDR3. The chain has TRBV2 and TRBJ2-5; D call uncertain. CDR1 is SNHLY, CDR2 FYNNEI, per germline. CDR3 length: 11 amino acids. Trimming removed 6 bases at V and 2 bases at J, with 4 bases between. As DNA, the CDR3 is TGTGCCAGCAGCCCACAAGAGACCCAGTACTTC. Amino acid sequence: CASSPQETQYF. Looking up the rest from reference TRBV2 and TRBJ2-5 gives the full variable domain: EPEVTQTPSHQVTQMGQEVILRCVPISNHLYFYWYRQILGQKVEFLVSFYNNEISEKSEIFDDQFSVERPDGSNFTLKIRSTKLEDSAMYFCASSPQETQYFGPGTRLLVL.

CDR3 nucleotides: TGTGCCAGTACCAATGGACTGGGAAGGGACACTGAAGCTTTCTTT. Amino acid sequence: CASTNGLGRDTEAFF. The chain combines TRBV19 with TRBJ1-1; D is ambiguous. The germline gives CDR1 LNHDA, CDR2 SQIVND (reference sequence). V was trimmed by 7 bases and J by 3 bases, leaving 18 bases between them. The CDR3 covers 15 residues.

The V gene is TRBV28, the J gene TRBJ2-1; the D gene is possibly TRBD1 (6 bases). Germline V gene sequence: CDR1 MDHEN, CDR2 SYDVKM. This CDR3 comprises 15 residues. Trimming removed 10 bases at V and 0 bases at J, with 16 bases between. In nucleotides, the CDR3 is TGTGCCACCTTAGGACAGATAAGCTCCTACAATGAGCAGTTCTTC. Translating it yields CATLGQISSYNEQFF.

CDR3 region: CASSNQRLAGTF. The CDR3 nucleotides read TGTGCCAGCAGCAATCAACGACTGGCCGGTACCTTC. This sequence joins TRBV12-3 or TRBV12-4 and TRBJ1-2; D gene ambiguous. V was cut by 6 bases and J by 14 bases, with 19 bases left in between. CDR3 length: 12 amino acids.

The J gene is TRBJ2-3, the V gene TRBV27; D ambiguous. The germline V gene has CDR1 MNHEY and CDR2 SMNVEV (reference sequence). This CDR3 spans 16 amino acids. Trimming left V 5 bases short and J 0 bases short, with 15 bases between. CDR3 region: CASSNPETRSTDTQYF. In DNA, the CDR3 is TGTGCCAGCAGTAACCCCGAGACAAGAAGCACAGATACGCAGTATTTT.

The CDR3 loop reads CASRPTSGVHEQFF. CDR3 DNA: TGTGCCAGCAGGCCGACTAGCGGGGTACATGAGCAGTTCTTC. This sequence joins TRBV2 and TRBJ2-1; 11 positions match TRBD2. The length of the CDR3 is 14 residues. The ends lost 6 bases at V and 8 bases at J; junction bases unmatched: 6. The V gene's germline CDR1 is SNHLY and CDR2 FYNNEI.

V and J are TRBV3-1 (or the pseudogene TRBV3-2) and TRBJ1-6; D is unclear. The CDR3 is 14 residues long. The germline CDR1 and CDR2 sequences are LGHDT and YNNKEL (reference sequence). V shed 3 bases and J shed 12 bases, with 15 bases lying between them. This CDR3 is CASSHQPDGGPLHF. In DNA, the CDR3 is TGTGCCAGCAGCCACCAACCAGACGGCGGACCCCTCCACTTT.

The chain is built from TRBV23-1 and TRBJ1-1; the D is unclear. TRBV23-1 is marked as an open reading frame, function uncertain. CDR3 length: 15 amino acids. V dropped 0 bases and J dropped 5 bases, with 13 bases sitting between them. The CDR3 protein is CASSQSPRNETEAFF. The CDR3 coding sequence is TGCGCCAGCAGTCAATCCCCCAGGAACGAGACTGAAGCTTTCTTT.

V usage is TRBV27 and J usage is TRBJ1-2; 8 bases map to TRBD1. V gave up 5 bases and J gave up 4 bases; unmatched junction bases: 15. Germline lookup yields CDR1 MNHEY and CDR2 SMNVEV (reference sequence). The CDR3 runs 17 residues. This chain's CDR3 is CASSIALGTGDPYGYTF. In nucleotides, the CDR3 is TGTGCCAGCAGTATTGCCCTCGGGACAGGCGATCCCTATGGCTACACCTTC.

J is TRBJ2-5 and V is TRBV6-5; 12 bases align to TRBD2. J was trimmed by 6 bases and V by 9 bases; bases with no gene match: 2. The CDR3 covers 12 residues. Germline V gives CDR1 MNHEY, CDR2 SVGAGI. CDR3 loop: CASTSGGKTQYF. In DNA, the CDR3 is TGTGCCAGTACTAGCGGGGGGAAGACCCAGTACTTC.

The V call is TRBV6-5, the J call TRBJ1-2, with D possibly being TRBD1 (6 bases). CDR1 MNHEY and CDR2 SVGAGI come from the germline V gene. V dropped 7 bases and J dropped 3 bases, with 12 bases sitting between them. This CDR3 spans 13 amino acids. CDR3 nucleotides: TGTGCCAGCAAGGGGGGGGCTCACTATGGCTACACCTTC. Its translation is CASKGGAHYGYTF.

The chain couples TRBV28 to TRBJ1-2, with TRBD1 matching 9 bases. Trimming cost V 4 bases and J 5 bases; bases outside gene matches: 8. The germline CDR1 and CDR2 sequences are MDHEN and SYDVKM. The CDR3 extends over 15 amino acids. The CDR3 DNA reads TGTGCCAGCAGTTCGCCCCGACAGGGGGGGTATGGCTACACCTTC. Translated: CASSSPRQGGYGYTF.

DNA for the CDR3: TGCGCCAGCAGCCTACAGGGGGTAGGCACAGATACGCAGTATTTT. Translation: CASSLQGVGTDTQYF. The chain links TRBV4-1 to TRBJ2-3, with 8 bases that match TRBD1. Per the germline V gene, CDR1 is MGHRA and CDR2 is YSYEKL. The CDR3 runs to 15 residues. The ends lost 4 bases at V and 1 base at J; junction bases unmatched: 4.

The V gene is TRBV5-1, the J gene TRBJ1-2, with TRBD1 identical over 8 bases. Germline CDR1 and CDR2: SGHRS and YFSETQ. V dropped 3 bases and J dropped 4; count of bases not matched to a gene: 8. The CDR3 length is 15 residues. The CDR3 protein is CASSSNRGAGYGYTF. The CDR3 coding sequence is TGCGCCAGCAGCTCAAACAGGGGGGCGGGCTATGGCTACACCTTC.

V is TRBV10-3 and J is TRBJ1-6; D is undetermined. Per germline, CDR1 ENHRY and CDR2 SYGVKD. V lost 2 bases, J lost 8 bases, and 10 bases lay in between. The CDR3 has 14 residues. The CDR3 loop reads CAISEGQVDSPLHF. CDR3 coding DNA: TGTGCCATCAGTGAGGGGCAGGTGGATTCACCCCTCCACTTT.

The genes are TRBV20-1 and TRBJ2-3; D ambiguous. This CDR3 has 16 amino acids. Looked up from germline, CDR1 is DFQATT and CDR2 is SNEGSKA (reference sequence). The germline V and J ends were trimmed by 7 bases and 0 bases, with 20 bases remaining between them. The CDR3 DNA reads TGCAGTGTGAGTGAAACCCTTAGCCCTAGCACAGATACGCAGTATTTT. Amino acid sequence: CSVSETLSPSTDTQYF.

The chain carries TRBV27 and TRBJ1-2, with TRBD1 as a possible D gene (5 bases). This CDR3 is 17 amino acids long. The V gene lost 6 bases and the J gene lost 3 bases, with 23 bases spanning the gap. Germline values: CDR1 MNHEY, CDR2 SMNVEV (reference sequence). The CDR3 spells CASSRRRGSGFYYGYTF. The CDR3, as DNA: TGTGCCAGCAGCCGACGTCGGGGGAGTGGGTTTTACTATGGCTACACCTTC.

V usage is TRBV28 and J usage is TRBJ1-5; TRBD1 might be the D (5 bases). Germline values: CDR1 MDHEN, CDR2 SYDVKM. The V end lost 7 bases, the J end lost 4 bases, and 17 bases lay between the germline ends. This CDR3 comprises 15 residues. The CDR3 reads CASTLRGKGNQPQHF. The CDR3 bases are TGTGCCAGCACTCTTCGGGGGAAGGGAAATCAGCCCCAGCATTTT. Looking up the rest from reference TRBV28 and TRBJ1-5 gives the full variable domain: DVKVTQSSRYLVKRTGEKVFLECVQDMDHENMFWYRQDPGLGLRLIYFSYDVKMKEKGDIPEGYSVSREKKERFSLILESASTNQTSMYLCASTLRGKGNQPQHFGDGTRLSIL.

The chain couples TRBV4-3 to TRBJ1-4; perhaps TRBD1 as D (6 bases). The CDR3 spans 15 residues. V was clipped by 1 base and J by 4 bases, with 10 bases between them. Germline V lookup: CDR1 LGHNA, CDR2 YSLEER. The DNA of the CDR3 is TGCGCCAGCAGCCAAGCGGACAGCTTTAATGAAAAACTGTTTTTT. As protein: CASSQADSFNEKLFF.